Presented here are 19 T cell receptor beta chains from one specimen sequenced in a study of T cells in Graves' hyperthyroidism and ophthalmopathy. RNA transcripts yielded amplified TCR beta CDR3 regions. In the first-round RT-PCR of the TCR CDR3, the HTBI primer set was used. MiXCR, applied by TCRdb to the multiplex PCR reads, yields one record per CDR3 protein. The repertoire holds more than 95,000 distinct CDR3 sequences, with 40% to 50% as singletons. The material sequenced was blood. Receptors originate from a man aged 35-49 years with Graves' hyperthyroidism.

In this sample, this clonotype turned up once. A much larger clonotype is one base distant, so this may be a read error. The chain couples TRBV12-3 or TRBV12-4 to TRBJ1-3; D perhaps matches TRBD1 (5 bases). This CDR3 contains 14 residues. The CDR3 protein is CASSLFQGGNTMYF. In nucleotides, the CDR3 is TGTGCCAGCAGTTTGTTTCAGGGTGGAAACACCATGTATTTT.

Worth noting for this clonotype: A junction boundary mismatches the germline segment, possibly from a read error. This sequence joins TRBV2 and TRBJ1-5, with 8 bases aligning to TRBD1. The CDR3 totals 15 residues. Germline assignment: CDR1 SNHLY and CDR2 FYNNEI. The chain's CDR3 is CASSEEQGDNRPQHF. The DNA of the CDR3 is TGTGCCAGCAGTGAAGAACAGGGGGACAATCGGCCCCAGCATTTT. Based on the CDR3 plus reference TRBV2 and TRBJ1-5, the full variable domain is EPEVTQTPSHQVTQMGQEVILRCVPISNHLYFYWYRQILGQKVEFLVSFYNNEISEKSEIFDDQFSVERPDGSNFTLKIRSTKLEDSAMYFCASSEEQGDNRPQHFGDGTRLSIL.

This clonotype was seen at least ten times. The rearrangement joins TRBV20-1 to TRBJ1-4; D not certain. Germline values: CDR1 DFQATT, CDR2 SNEGSKA (reference sequence). The CDR3 runs to 14 residues. V shed 1 base and J shed 3 bases, with 9 bases lying between them. The CDR3 protein is CSARVRESNEKLFF. The CDR3 nucleotides read TGCAGTGCTAGAGTGCGTGAGTCTAATGAAAAACTGTTTTTT.

Many counts were recorded for this clonotype. The chain is built from TRBV29-1 and TRBJ2-5; D remains ambiguous. V lost 3 bases to trimming and J lost 5 bases, with 13 bases between them. Germline V gives CDR1 SQVTM, CDR2 ANQGSEA. The CDR3 length is 13 residues. In DNA form, the CDR3 reads TGCAGCGTTGATCGGCCTACCTCGGAGACCCAGTACTTC. This encodes CSVDRPTSETQYF. Full variable domain (outside the CDR3, taken from reference TRBV29-1 and TRBJ2-5): SAVISQKPSRDICQRGTSLTIQCQVDSQVTMMFWYRQQPGQSLTLIATANQGSEATYESGFVIDKFPISRPNLTFSTLTVSNMSPEDSSIYLCSVDRPTSETQYFGPGTRLLVL.

A remark on this clonotype: At one end the junction does not follow the germline gene, possibly because of a read error. The chain couples TRBV7-6 to TRBJ2-1; 8 bases are shared with TRBD1. Germline V gene data show CDR1 as SGHVS and CDR2 as FNYEAQ. The CDR3 is 14 amino acids. CDR3 sequence (DNA): TGTGCCAGCGGCTTTGGACAGGGCTCCTACGAGCAGTTCTTC. The encoded protein is CASGFGQGSYEQFF.

CDR3 residues: CASRGLIHQYFF. CDR3 DNA sequence: TGTGCCAGCAGGGGCCTGATCCATCAGTATTTCTTT. V gene TRBV2 combines with J gene TRBJ1-1; D call uncertain. Trimming stripped 6 bases from V and 13 bases from J, with 18 bases between. Germline CDR1 and CDR2: SNHLY and FYNNEI. The CDR3 totals 12 residues.

The chain has TRBV6-1 and TRBJ2-2; perhaps TRBD2 as D (5 bases). V was pared by 4 bases and J by 6 bases, with 21 bases between. Germline V gene lookup returns CDR1 MNHNS and CDR2 SASEGT. There are 17 residues in the CDR3. CDR3 sequence (DNA): TGTGCCAGCAGTGCACGAGGGTACAGCCAGGAGGCCGGGGAGCTGTTTTTT. Translating gives CASSARGYSQEAGELFF.

For this clonotype: A read error may explain this, as a much larger clone is one base away. V usage is TRBV12-3 or TRBV12-4 and J usage is TRBJ2-7; 7 bases are a match to TRBD2. There are 16 residues in the CDR3. V was pared by 0 bases and J by 7 bases, with 12 bases of the junction left unmatched. The CDR3 here is CASSLAGSGALNEQYF. CDR3 nucleotide sequence: TGTGCCAGCAGTTTAGCTGGGAGCGGGGCCCTCAATGAGCAGTACTTC.

This clonotype was counted once. The chain employs TRBV20-1 and TRBJ1-1, with 7 positions matching TRBD1. The CDR3 length is 15 residues. CDR1 and CDR2 (germline): DFQATT, SNEGSKA (reference sequence). The junction had 14 bases not matched to a gene; V was cut back by 6 bases and J by 4 bases. The CDR3 nucleotides read TGCAGTGCCAGCAGCAGACAGGGTTTTGGCACTGAAGCTTTCTTT. Protein product: CSASSRQGFGTEAFF.

V and J are TRBV5-5 and TRBJ2-7, with D possibly matching TRBD1 (6 bases). The CDR3 loop spans 13 amino acids. Germline V gene lookup returns CDR1 SGHKS and CDR2 YYEKEE (reference sequence). Trimming left V 4 bases short and J 6 bases short, with 14 bases between. The CDR3, as DNA: TGTGCCAGCAGCACTTCAGGGGTCATCGAGCAGTACTTC. It codes for CASSTSGVIEQYF.

This clonotype was seen at least ten times. The chain is built from TRBV7-2 and TRBJ2-4; possibly TRBD2 for D (6 bases). The germline gives CDR1 SGHTA, CDR2 FQGNSA. This CDR3 has 13 residues. V lost 3 bases to trimming and J lost 6 bases, with 9 bases between them. As DNA, the CDR3 is TGTGCCAGCAGCTTCGGGAGTTCAAACATTCAGTACTTC. The encoded protein is CASSFGSSNIQYF.

This clonotype came up many times. The chain employs TRBV6-5 and TRBJ1-1; D call uncertain. Germline CDR1 reads MNHEY; CDR2 reads SVGAGI. Trimming removed 5 bases from V and 4 bases from J, with 14 bases in between. CDR3 length: 14 amino acids. In nucleotides, the CDR3 is TGTGCCAGCAGTCTCCGTGGGCCAGTCACTGAAGCTTTCTTT. Residues: CASSLRGPVTEAFF.

The genes are TRBV20-1 and TRBJ2-5; 10 positions agree with TRBD2. The junction had 7 bases not matched to a gene; V was cut back by 1 base and J by 5 bases. Germline V gene sequence: CDR1 DFQATT, CDR2 SNEGSKA (reference sequence). This CDR3 is 15 amino acids long. The CDR3 sequence: CSARVAGGSRETQYF. The DNA for the CDR3 is TGCAGTGCTAGAGTAGCGGGAGGCTCCCGGGAGACCCAGTACTTC.

This clonotype showed up just a few times. A much larger clone is a single base away; this may be a read error. The chain has TRBV13 and TRBJ2-7, with D hard to call. The CDR3 length is 13 residues. Per germline, CDR1 PRHDT and CDR2 FYEKMQ (reference sequence). For the CDR3, the DNA is TGTGCCAGCAGCTTAATGGTTTCCTGCGAGCAGTACTTC. This translates into CASSLMVSCEQYF.

This clonotype occurred once. One base away lies a much larger clone, so this may be a sequencing read error. This chain links TRBV4-1 with TRBJ2-1; 9 nucleotides agree with TRBD1. This CDR3 region has 15 residues. With 2 bases clipped from V and 6 bases from J, the junction kept 5 bases outside the gene matches. Germline assignment: CDR1 MGHRA and CDR2 YSYEKL. The CDR3 here is CASSQQDRGRNEQFF. For the CDR3, the DNA is TGCGCCAGCAGCCAACAGGACAGGGGACGCAATGAGCAGTTCTTC.

Worth noting for this clonotype: This may arise from a read error, as a much more abundant clone is one base away. The chain couples TRBV24-1 to TRBJ1-4; tentative D call: TRBD1 (6 bases). V lost 6 bases and J lost 13, with 17 bases in between. The CDR3 is made up of 13 amino acids. In germline, CDR1 is KGHDR, CDR2 SFDVKD. DNA of the CDR3: TGTGCCACCAGTCCGTATCTCCAGGGGATACTGTTTTTT. Protein product: CATSPYLQGILFF.

This clonotype came up many times. The rearrangement uses TRBV5-1 and TRBJ2-2; 10 nucleotides line up with TRBD2. The J segment lost 1 base and the V segment lost 6 bases, leaving 3 bases of the junction unmatched. Per germline, CDR1 SGHRS and CDR2 YFSETQ. The length of the CDR3 is 15 residues. CDR3 loop: CASTLAGLNTGELFF. CDR3 nucleotide sequence: TGCGCCAGCACACTAGCGGGGTTGAACACCGGGGAGCTGTTTTTT. Looking up the rest from reference TRBV5-1 and TRBJ2-2 gives the full variable domain: KAGVTQTPRYLIKTRGQQVTLSCSPISGHRSVSWYQQTPGQGLQFLFEYFSETQRNKGNFPGRFSGRQFSNSRSEMNVSTLELGDSALYLCASTLAGLNTGELFFGEGSRLTVL.

The chain is built from TRBV29-1 and TRBJ1-3, with D tentatively TRBD1 (6 bases). Germline V gives CDR1 SQVTM, CDR2 ANQGSEA. With 6 bases removed from V and 7 bases from J, the gap between germline ends came to 16 bases. The CDR3 is 13 amino acids. CDR3 sequence reads: CSVSRGGLNTIYF. CDR3 nucleotide sequence: TGCAGCGTGTCCCGGGGGGGGCTGAACACCATATATTTT.

Notes on this clonotype: One end of the junction varies from germline; a read error may be responsible. This rearrangement joins TRBV29-1 to TRBJ2-3, with D perhaps TRBD1 (5 bases). Germline CDR1 is SQVTM and CDR2 is ANQGSEA. The CDR3 extends over 10 amino acids. For the CDR3, the DNA is TGCAGCCTGGACACAGGTACGCAGTATTTT. This codes for CSLDTGTQYF.